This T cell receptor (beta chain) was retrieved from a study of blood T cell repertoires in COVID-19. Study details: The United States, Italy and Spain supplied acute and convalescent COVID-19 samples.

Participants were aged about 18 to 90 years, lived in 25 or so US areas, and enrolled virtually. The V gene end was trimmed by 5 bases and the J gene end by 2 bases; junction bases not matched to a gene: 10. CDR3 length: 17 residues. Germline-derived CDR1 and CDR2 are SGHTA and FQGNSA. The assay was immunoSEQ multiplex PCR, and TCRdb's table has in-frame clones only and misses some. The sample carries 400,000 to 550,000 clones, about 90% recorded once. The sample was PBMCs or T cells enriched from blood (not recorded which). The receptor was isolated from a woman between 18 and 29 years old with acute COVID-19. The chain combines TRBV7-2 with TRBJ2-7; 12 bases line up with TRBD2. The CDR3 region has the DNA TGTGCCAGCAGCCTTCGACGGACTAGCGGGAATCCCTACGAGCAGTACTTC. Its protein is CASSLRRTSGNPYEQYF.